This T cell receptor (beta chain) was captured in a study of cytomegalovirus exposure and HLA in healthy donors (dated by TCRdb to between 2016 and 2019). About the investigation overall: An earlier analysis of some 620 of the donors reported over 250 Gb of sequence data and 100 million to 120 million unique TCR beta sequences obtained from roughly 170 million T cells. Around 320 gigabases of sequencing data and 70 million to 100 million unique TCR sequences were included in an early release covering under 650 HLA-typed donors. Among the roughly 410 genotyped donors, roughly 80% belonged to the genetic ancestry cluster associated with self-reported Caucasian donors. The aim of the study was to test whether cataloging public T cell receptors could identify signatures of past pathogen exposure. The study used immunosequencing to profile the T cell repertoires of about 670 subjects and linked those repertoires to cytomegalovirus serostatus. A separate validation cohort of over a hundred different subjects was used in addition to the roughly 640-subject first cohort. High-throughput TCR immunosequencing, statistical association of individual TCRs with disease status, and machine learning were combined to predict cytomegalovirus infection status. A later analysis re-analyzed previously published TCR beta repertoires from roughly 600 donors and added high-resolution HLA genotyping to study TCR occurrence patterns. Rather than using new phenotypic data, the later analysis identified candidate immune exposures from TCR beta sequences and from how often those sequences occurred across donors. An earlier analysis of a few hundred of the donors applied high-throughput TCR beta sequencing to assess whether each TCR beta V gene segment acted as functional or pseudogenic. Donor age, sex, ethnicity and CMV serostatus were compiled together with the repertoire data. Genome-wide SNP genotypes for about three fifths of the roughly 670 donors were used in a later genetic analysis, which treated that subset as a discovery cohort. All discovery cohort repertoires had been generated using a single sequencing platform. Both class I and class II loci were covered by HLA typing, at four-digit resolution. The number of donors typed differed by locus, with 629-630 for A, B, C, DRB1 and DQB1, around 500 for DQA1, 600 to 610 for DPA1, and some 440 for DPB1. Four or five DR-DQ haplotypes were handled as single units for association and clustering because linkage in the cohort was strong. Across 300 to 400 genotyped donors of the cohort, an average of 235,054 unique TCR beta nucleotide sequences per donor were sequenced, and around 20% of those sequences were non-productive. Study-wide findings and limitations: The 87-base-pair reads could not distinguish some IMGT-functional V segments, including TRBV6-2 and TRBV6-3, so those segments were excluded. Presence/absence analyses assumed roughly uniform sequencing depth across donors, an assumption that may not hold. In a later analysis, TCR association rates were found to vary across HLA loci, with the most associated TCRs seen for DRB1 alleles and the fewest for HLA-C alleles. According to a later genetic analysis, donors in an Asian-associated ancestry cluster had fewer N-insertions in productive TCRs than the roughly 660-donor mean. In the study, some 180 TCR beta chains were listed as associated with cytomegalovirus. In a later analysis, about 16,000 TCR beta sequences were associated with specific HLA alleles at a false discovery rate of 0.05. Assigning TCR associations to individual alleles was difficult when HLA alleles, especially DR and DQ, strongly co-occurred. A further reported finding was that TCR beta sequences accurately predicted the HLA-A and HLA-B alleles for most subjects in the first cohort. The only immune exposure information available for the cohort was CMV serostatus. The classifier was reported to diagnose cytomegalovirus status with high specificity and sensitivity in both the original and validation cohorts. Across donors, most TCR sequences were observed very rarely, whereas some public TCRs were present in many individuals. The earlier analysis of approximately 540 of the donors excluded around 17 rarely observed V segments, including chromosome 9 orphons, because counts were too low. Linkage disequilibrium might explain the correlated functional status among segregating V segments, but an unknown experimental factor could not be excluded. Only TCR beta chains were sequenced in this cohort, and the absence of alpha or paired-chain data limited detectable features. In an earlier analysis of some 550 of the donors, most TCR beta V segments were observed in productive rearrangements about 87% or about 30% of the time, broadly matching IMGT annotations. A few of the identified cytomegalovirus-associated TCR beta chains were confirmed in vitro to be specific for cytomegalovirus antigens. In a later genetic analysis, a missense DCLRE1C variant was associated with V-gene and J-gene trimming of TCR beta chains, and the association was replicated in an independent cohort. In a later analysis, several top co-occurrence clusters were reported to appear linked to parvovirus B19, influenza, CMV and Epstein-Barr virus. The authors suggested that the approach could potentially be generalized to other disease states and immunological phenotypes. A group of highly shared sequence variants was considered likely to be a technical artifact of the sequencing pipeline. In a later analysis, most CMV-associated TCR beta chains were found to appear HLA-restricted, with HLA associations seemingly driven largely by CMV exposure. Compared with equally common non-associated chains, HLA-associated TCR beta chains in a later analysis were more clonally expanded and had lower generation probabilities. HLA typing was unavailable for some donors at each locus, so association tests used only the typed subset.

Library preparation was by the immunoSEQ multiplex PCR assay. A mixture of 60 forward primers for TCR Vbeta segments and 13 reverse primers for TCR Jbeta segments was used in the multiplex PCR. The CDR3 region of rearranged TCR beta genes was amplified from genomic DNA with a multiplex PCR assay. The amplified TCR beta libraries were sequenced on the Illumina HiSeq System as 87-base-pair reads. Turning to the authors' computational methods: A later analysis counted tens of millions of unique TCR beta chains across the roughly 700 repertoires, and approximately 11 million of these chains were shared by at least two donors. Raw reads were error-corrected and collapsed into unique sequences with a nearest-neighbor algorithm that merged closely related sequences to remove PCR and sequencing errors. CDR3 sequences were aligned to IMGT reference sequences to assign V, D and J gene segments. Each retained sequence needed at least a six-nucleotide match to both a V gene segment and a J gene segment. A rearrangement counted as productive if the CDR3 had no stop codons and remained in frame with V and J, and every other rearrangement counted as non-productive. Following IMGT convention, CDR3 was defined as the stretch from the second conserved V-encoded cysteine up to the conserved J-encoded phenylalanine. Sequences without an unambiguous match to a single V gene segment were excluded from the earlier analysis of approximately 600 of the donors. In an earlier analysis of about 590 of the donors, a V segment was called functional when productive rearrangements were above 56.7%, and segregating when the standard deviation between donors exceeded 5%. To diagnose cytomegalovirus status from the catalog of TCR beta chain sequences, a statistical classification framework was built. In a later analysis, V and J genes were assigned by comparing TCR nucleotide sequences against IMGT/GENE-DB human TR gene sequences. The TCRdist pipeline was used in a later analysis to assign CDR3 sequences and most-parsimonious VDJ recombination scenarios. In a later analysis, each TCR beta chain was defined by its CDR3 amino acid sequence together with its V-gene family, and reads lacking a unique V-gene family were excluded. As a way to deal with suspected cross-contamination and a sequencing artifact, a later analysis dropped under 600 nucleotide sequences that were highly shared and had low generation probability. A later analysis calculated a clonal expansion index for each public chain from normalized within-repertoire ranks of inferred template counts. A later analysis computed generation probabilities with a VDJ recombination model fitted to out-of-frame rearrangements, and checked the results against IGoR. A later analysis scored TCR-TCR, TCR-HLA and TCR-CMV co-occurrence with hypergeometric tests, applying a repertoire-size bias correction to TCR pairs. False discovery rates were estimated in a later analysis by permuting HLA or CMV assignments 20 times. In a later analysis, co-occurring TCRs were grouped using DBSCAN, and TCRdist sequence similarity was added for clustering within HLA-allele-positive subsets. For co-occurrence clustering, repertoires with fewer than 30,000 or more than 120,000 public chains were excluded, along with several repertoires with anomalous nucleotide sharing. The clones in this table, taken by TCRdb from immuneACCESS, are in-frame only. Not every clone is retained; where verified, under half of the shortfall comes from an unresolved V gene, and the cause of the rest is unknown. The DNA was the basis for D and trimming; V, J and clone size are from that table. For this sample there are 160,000 or so clones; around 80% appear just once. The ten largest clones represent around 4.5% of the sample.

Its CDR3 holds 12 amino acids, cysteine through phenylalanine. Only the CDR3 region is kept as DNA, spanning 36 bases read in frame from base 1. According to the germline V gene, CDR1 reads ENHRY and CDR2 reads SYGVKD. This clone was detected a few times. The clone's antigen remains unknown. It has no much larger one-base neighbor in the sample; base qualities were not kept. The cohort was made up of 500 to 800 healthy bone marrow donors. At the time of sampling, all cohort members were nominally healthy, though unrecorded immune exposures were likely present. The donor was CMV seronegative and belonged to the group of 350 to 400 seronegative cohort members. A peripheral blood sample was collected from each donor, and TCR beta sequencing was performed on peripheral blood mononuclear cells. The Qiagen DNeasy Blood Extraction Kit was used to extract genomic DNA from the blood cell samples.

This receptor was taken from a man under 40 in good health and CMV-seronegative. The chain is encoded by TRBV10-3 joined to TRBJ2-1; the D gene is perhaps TRBD1, from 5 matching bases. What was sequenced was PBMCs. The nucleotide sequence reads TGTGCGCATGCAGACGACAGCGATGAGCAGTTCTTC. It translates to CAHADDSDEQFF.